These 7 T cell receptor beta chains came from one sample sequenced in a study of blood T cell repertoires in COVID-19. The data were produced by immunoSEQ multiplex PCR, yet TCRdb's version contains in-frame clones alone and is incomplete. The table has about 100,000 clones, approximately 80% seen once; the top ten hold about 15%. The material sequenced was peripheral blood. The receptors stem from a human donor in a cohort sampled during active COVID-19.

The chain uses TRBV6-1 and TRBJ2-7; unclear D gene. CDR1 and CDR2 from the germline V gene are MNHNS and SASEGT. The CDR3 is 16 residues long. The germline V and J ends were trimmed by 2 bases and 0 bases, with 14 bases remaining between them. The CDR3 bases are TGTGCCAGCAGTGAATTAGTCGGAGTATCCTCCTACGAGCAGTACTTC. Protein product: CASSELVGVSSYEQYF.

CDR3 region: CASRQRDLGPYF. As DNA, the CDR3 is TGTGCCAGCAGACAGCGGGACCTAGGACCGTATTTT. J is TRBJ2-3 and V is TRBV28; 7 bases fit TRBD2. The CDR3 has 12 residues. The junction had 11 bases not matched to a gene; V was cut back by 6 bases and J by 14 bases. Germline V gene data show CDR1 as MDHEN and CDR2 as SYDVKM.

The chain couples TRBV14 to TRBJ2-1; 9 bases are a match to TRBD2. The V gene's germline CDR1 is SGHDN and CDR2 FVKESK. V lost 3 bases, J lost 6 bases, and 12 bases stayed unmatched. The CDR3 sequence is 17 residues long. The CDR3 region is CASSHPFSAGGPNEQFF. The CDR3 bases are TGTGCCAGCAGCCACCCCTTCAGCGCGGGAGGGCCCAATGAGCAGTTCTTC.

This clone was seen only once. This sequence joins TRBV9 and TRBJ1-3; D might be TRBD1 (5 bases). The V end lost 3 bases, the J end lost 2 bases, and 12 bases lay between the germline ends. The germline V gene encodes CDR1 SGDLS and CDR2 YYNGEE. The CDR3 totals 15 residues. The CDR3 sequence is CASSAAGGTGNTIYF. CDR3 sequence (DNA): TGTGCCAGCAGCGCGGCGGGGGGAACTGGAAACACCATATATTTT.

The chain employs TRBV27 and TRBJ1-4; possible D gene TRBD1, 5 bases. In germline, CDR1 is MNHEY, CDR2 SMNVEV (reference sequence). This CDR3 region has 18 residues. V dropped 0 bases and J dropped 6 bases, with 20 bases sitting between them. Here the CDR3 DNA reads TGTGCCAGCAGTTTATCTCGCGGCAGGGCAGTAAGCGATGAAAAACTGTTTTTT. Translation gives CASSLSRGRAVSDEKLFF.

This chain uses TRBV5-1 with TRBJ2-3, with 7 nucleotides matching TRBD1. Germline CDR1 reads SGHRS; CDR2 reads YFSETQ. This CDR3 region has 14 residues. V was clipped by 3 bases and J by 2 bases; unmatched bases: 3. The CDR3 reads CASSSGQNTDTQYF. The CDR3 DNA reads as TGCGCCAGCAGCTCGGGACAGAACACAGATACGCAGTATTTT.

The count of this clone is one. The CDR3 sequence is CASSPRTGGSYNEQFF. CDR3 bases: TGTGCCAGCTCACCACGAACAGGCGGATCCTACAATGAGCAGTTCTTC. V and J are TRBV18 and TRBJ2-1; TRBD1 is a possible D gene (5 bases). CDR1 is KGHSH, CDR2 LQKENI, per germline. This CDR3 has 16 residues. V was clipped by 1 base and J by 1 base, with 11 bases between them.